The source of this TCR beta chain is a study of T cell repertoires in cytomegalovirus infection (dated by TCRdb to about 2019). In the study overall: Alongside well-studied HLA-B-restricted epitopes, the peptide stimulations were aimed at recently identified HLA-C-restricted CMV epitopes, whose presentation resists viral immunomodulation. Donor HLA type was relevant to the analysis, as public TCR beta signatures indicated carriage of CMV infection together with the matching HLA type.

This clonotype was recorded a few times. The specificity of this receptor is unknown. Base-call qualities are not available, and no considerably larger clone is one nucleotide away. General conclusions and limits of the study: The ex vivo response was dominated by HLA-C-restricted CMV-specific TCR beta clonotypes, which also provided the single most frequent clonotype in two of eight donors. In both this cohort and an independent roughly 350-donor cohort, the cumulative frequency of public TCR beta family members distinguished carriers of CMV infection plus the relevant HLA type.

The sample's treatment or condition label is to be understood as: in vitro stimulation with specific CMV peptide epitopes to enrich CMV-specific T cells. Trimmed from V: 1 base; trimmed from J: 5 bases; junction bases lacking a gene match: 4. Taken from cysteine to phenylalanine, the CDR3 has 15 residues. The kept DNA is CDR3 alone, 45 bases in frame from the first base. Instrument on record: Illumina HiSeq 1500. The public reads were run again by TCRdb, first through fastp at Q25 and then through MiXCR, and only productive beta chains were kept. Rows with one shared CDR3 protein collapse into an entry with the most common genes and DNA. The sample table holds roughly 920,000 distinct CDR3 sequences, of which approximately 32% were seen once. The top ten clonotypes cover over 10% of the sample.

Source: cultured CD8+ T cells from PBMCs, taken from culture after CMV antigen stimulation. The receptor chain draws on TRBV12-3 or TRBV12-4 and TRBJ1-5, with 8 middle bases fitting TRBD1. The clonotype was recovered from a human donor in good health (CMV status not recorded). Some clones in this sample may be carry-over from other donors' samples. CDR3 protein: CASSLGDRRDQPQHF. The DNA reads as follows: TGTGCCAGCAGTTTAGGGGACAGGAGGGATCAGCCCCAGCATTTT.